This entry concerns a single T cell receptor (beta chain). This clonotype showed up many times. Its recognized antigen is unknown. No clone much larger than this one lies a single base away; base qualities are absent. Library prep was done by PCR. Reads for this sample came from an Illumina HiSeq 2500. Molecular barcoding was employed in the preparation of TCR libraries, with unique molecular identifiers being used to normalize TCRbeta repertoire quantification. TCRdb reprocessing: public reads trimmed at Q25 with fastp, clones called with MiXCR, in-frame beta chains kept. Rows merge per CDR3 protein into single entries with the most common DNA and genes. Counted in this sample were about 140,000 distinct CDR3 sequences; 8% to 10% of them appeared once. Of the sample, approximately 18% is held by the ten largest clones. The data were obtained in a study of T-cell reconstitution after alpha-beta-depleted transplantation in children (TCRdb year 2016). Turning to the overall study: The study quantitatively tracked T-cell immune reconstitution after TCRalphabeta/CD19-depleted allogeneic hematopoietic cell transplantation in children using TCR repertoire profiling. The study at large found these results: In some patients, the high TCRbeta diversity seen at day 60 was put down to recipient T cells and intrathymic progenitors that had survived conditioning. Over the following months the frequencies of hyperexpanded clones went down, and after one year T-cell counts and TCRbeta diversity were mostly credited to newly produced T cells. About two months after transplant, the apparently early recovery of alphabetaT-cell counts reportedly depended on just several hundred clones that had expanded rapidly and came from non-depleted graft cells.

The germline V gene gives CDR1 as SQVTM and CDR2 as ANQGSEA. Deletion took 2 bases off V and 4 bases off J, with a span of 11 bases between the germline ends. The CDR3 starts with the cysteine, ends with the phenylalanine, and has 13 residues. Only CDR3 DNA is held: 39 bases, read in frame from base 1. The meaning of the sample's treatment or condition label: allogeneic hematopoietic cell transplantation with graft depleted of TCRalphabeta T cells and CD19 B cells. TCRalphabeta/CD19-depleted allogeneic hematopoietic cell grafts were given to the transplant recipients, all of whom were children. This sequence uses TRBV29-1 and TRBJ2-5; tentative D gene TRBD1, with 5 bases matching. Sequencing was performed on PBMCs, mostly from graft donor cells, taken 180 days after TCRalphabeta/CD19-depleted stem cell transplant. This receptor was obtained from a female patient aged 2-15 years who had a stem cell transplant for congenital amegakaryocytic thrombocytopenia, so the T cells may come from the graft donor. CDR3 loop: CSVEMVTAETQYF. The nucleotide sequence reads TGCAGCGTTGAAATGGTGACAGCAGAGACCCAGTACTTC. This CDR3, with the reference TRBV29-1 and TRBJ2-5 proteins standing in past its ends, gives the full variable domain SAVISQKPSRDICQRGTSLTIQCQVDSQVTMMFWYRQQPGQSLTLIATANQGSEATYESGFVIDKFPISRPNLTFSTLTVSNMSPEDSSIYLCSVEMVTAETQYFGPGTRLLVL.